This T cell receptor beta chain was obtained from a study of cytomegalovirus exposure and HLA in healthy donors. Study-level points and caveats: It was confirmed in vitro that a few of the CMV-associated chains were specific for CMV antigens. Associated with cytomegalovirus, according to the listing, were 150 to 200 TCR beta chains.

Assay used: immunoSEQ multiplex PCR; TCRdb lists only in-frame clones, some missing. The data show 60,000 to 80,000 clones, with around four fifths seen just once and approximately 3% held by the top ten. A remark on this clone: Its antigen is as yet unknown.

CDR1 and CDR2 from the germline V gene are SGHRS and YFSETQ. This CDR3 is 15 amino acids long. V trimming: 4 bases; J trimming: 6 bases; junction bases outside the gene matches: 5. The receptor was derived from a man aged 25-45 years in good health and CMV-seronegative. V and J are TRBV5-1 and TRBJ2-2, with TRBD1 matching over 11 bases. Sequencing was done on a sample of PBMCs. The CDR3 bases are TGCGCCAGCAGCATAGGGACAGGGGGATCCGGGGAGCTGTTTTTT. The encoded protein is CASSIGTGGSGELFF.